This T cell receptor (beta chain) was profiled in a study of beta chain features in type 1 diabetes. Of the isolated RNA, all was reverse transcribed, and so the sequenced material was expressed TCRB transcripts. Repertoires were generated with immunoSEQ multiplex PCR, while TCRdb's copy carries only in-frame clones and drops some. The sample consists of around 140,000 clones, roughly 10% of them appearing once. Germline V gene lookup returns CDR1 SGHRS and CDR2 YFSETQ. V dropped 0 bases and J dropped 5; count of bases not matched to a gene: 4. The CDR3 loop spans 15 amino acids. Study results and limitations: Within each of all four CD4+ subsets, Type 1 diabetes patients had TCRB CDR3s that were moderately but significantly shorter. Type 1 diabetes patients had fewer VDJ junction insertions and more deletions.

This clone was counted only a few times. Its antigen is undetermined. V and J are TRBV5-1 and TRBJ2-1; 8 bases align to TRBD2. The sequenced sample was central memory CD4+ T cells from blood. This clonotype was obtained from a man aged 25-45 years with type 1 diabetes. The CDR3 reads CASSLAAGGHNEQFF. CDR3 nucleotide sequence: TGCGCCAGCAGCTTGGCTGCGGGGGGCCACAATGAGCAGTTCTTC.